These 14 T cell receptor beta chains were sequenced from one sample in a study of regulatory T cells in long-lasting Graves disease. Assembly of TCR beta libraries relied on iRepertoire HTBI primers together with Arm-PCR of CDR3 regions. TCRdb reanalysed the multiplex PCR reads using MiXCR and keeps one entry per CDR3 protein. The sample lists over 300,000 distinct CDR3 sequences; around 20% were seen once. The time point here: persistent/refractory GD, antithyroid drugs over 5 years with positive TRAb. Isolated PBMC RNA provided the starting material for the TCR library. This sample comprised peripheral blood mononuclear cells (PBMCs), obtained when the disease was refractory, from a patient treated with antithyroid drugs. The receptors come from a female donor with Graves disease.

This clonotype was seen just once. The chain has TRBV12-3 or TRBV12-4 and TRBJ2-3, with 10 bases fitting TRBD2. This CDR3 is built from 14 residues. The ends lost 7 bases at V and 5 bases at J; junction bases unmatched: 6. CDR3 sequence: CASTLAGAEDTQYF. Here the CDR3 DNA reads TGTGCCAGCACTCTAGCGGGGGCGGAAGATACGCAGTATTTT.

V is TRBV24-1 and J is TRBJ1-1; D unclear. Germline V CDR1 and CDR2: KGHDR, SFDVKD. The CDR3 sequence is 12 residues long. V was pared by 4 bases and J by 7 bases, with 9 bases between. The CDR3 protein is CATSEGRGEAFF. The DNA for the CDR3 is TGTGCCACCAGTGAGGGCCGGGGTGAAGCTTTCTTT.

The V call is TRBV20-1, the J call TRBJ2-4, with TRBD1 as a possible D gene (6 bases). The CDR3 has 15 residues. Germline assignment: CDR1 DFQATT and CDR2 SNEGSKA (reference sequence). Trimming pared 1 base from V and 7 bases from J, leaving 17 bases between. CDR3 nucleotide sequence: TGCAGTGCTAGAGTCGTCGGGCAGGGGAACAACATTCAGTACTTC. It is translated as CSARVVGQGNNIQYF.

This clonotype occurred a few times. The CDR3 protein is CASSQDQGTSYEQYF. In DNA, the CDR3 is TGTGCCAGCAGCCAAGATCAAGGGACCTCCTACGAGCAGTACTTC. This rearrangement joins TRBV3-1 to TRBJ2-7, with D perhaps assigned TRBD1 or TRBD2 (5 bases each). Germline V gene data show CDR1 as LGHDT and CDR2 as YNNKEL (reference sequence). Trimming pared 0 bases from V and 0 bases from J, leaving 9 bases between. The CDR3 consists of 15 residues.

This rearrangement joins TRBV7-9 to TRBJ2-3, with D perhaps TRBD1 or TRBD2 (5 bases each). This CDR3 contains 15 residues. V was clipped by 4 bases and J by 4 bases, with 15 bases between them. From germline, CDR1 is SEHNR and CDR2 FQNEAQ (reference sequence). The CDR3 is CASSSRDAFSDTQYF. In DNA, the CDR3 is TGTGCCAGCAGCTCTCGGGACGCCTTTTCAGATACGCAGTATTTT. Together with reference TRBV7-9 and TRBJ2-3, the CDR3 gives the full variable domain: DTGVSQNPRHKITKRGQNVTFRCDPISEHNRLYWYRQTLGQGPEFLTYFQNEAQLEKSRLLSDRFSAERPKGSFSTLEIQRTEQGDSAMYLCASSSRDAFSDTQYFGPGTRLTVL.

This clonotype has only a few counts. CDR3 loop: CASSYSAEAQQTQYF. The CDR3 nucleotides read TGTGCCAGCAGTTACTCGGCGGAAGCCCAGCAGACCCAGTACTTC. The chain couples TRBV6-5 to TRBJ2-5; D gene uncertain. Germline V gene data show CDR1 as MNHEY and CDR2 as SVGAGI. The CDR3 covers 15 residues. Trimming took off 0 bases at V and 6 bases at J, with 14 bases between the two ends.

This clonotype was seen a handful of times. A junction end diverges from the germline sequence, so it may reflect a read error. This chain uses TRBV5-1 with TRBJ2-5, with a possible D match to TRBD2 (6 bases). The DNA end lines up better with TRBJ2-7; the J call may be wrong. CDR3 length: 15 amino acids. Germline loops: CDR1 SGHRS, CDR2 YFSETQ. This chain's CDR3 is CASRKGTGSSYEQYF. As DNA, the CDR3 is TGTGCCAGCAGGAAGGGGACCGGGAGCTCCTACGAGCAGTACTTC.

Many counts were recorded for this clonotype. The rearrangement uses TRBV27 and TRBJ2-7, with 8 bases aligning to TRBD2. Germline V lookup: CDR1 MNHEY, CDR2 SMNVEV (reference sequence). This CDR3 has 16 residues. With V trimmed by 0 bases and J by 2 bases, 6 bases remained unmatched. The CDR3 sequence is CASSLSERESAYEQYF. The CDR3 DNA reads as TGTGCCAGCAGTTTATCAGAGCGGGAGTCAGCCTACGAGCAGTACTTC.

The chain employs TRBV6-2 or TRBV6-3 and TRBJ2-4, with D tentatively TRBD2 (7 bases). With 8 bases removed from V and 2 bases from J, the gap between germline ends came to 16 bases. Germline-derived CDR1 and CDR2 are MNHEY and SVGEGT. CDR3 length: 15 residues. The CDR3 region is CASGKRGGPKNIQYF. DNA of the CDR3: TGTGCCAGCGGCAAAAGGGGGGGGCCCAAAAACATTCAGTACTTC.

The chain has TRBV27 and TRBJ1-2; 7 bases match TRBD1. Germline assignment: CDR1 MNHEY and CDR2 SMNVEV (reference sequence). The ends lost 5 bases at V and 1 base at J; junction bases unmatched: 10. This CDR3 contains 16 residues. CDR3 protein: CASSTNKRGHNYGYTF. CDR3 DNA sequence: TGTGCCAGCAGTACTAATAAGAGGGGGCATAACTATGGCTACACCTTC.

This clonotype was observed a single time. A far larger clone is one nucleotide away, so this likely arose from a read error. The rearrangement joins TRBV12-3 or TRBV12-4 to TRBJ1-2, with a weak D call TRBD1 (5 bases). This CDR3 has 13 residues. V lost 6 bases and J 9 bases, leaving 17 bases between the germline ends. CDR3 bases: TGTGCCAGCAGCTCGCGGGGCGGAGGTAGCTACACCTTC. Translation gives CASSSRGGGSYTF.

This clonotype was observed a handful of times. The chain couples TRBV7-2 to TRBJ1-2; D is uncertain. Germline assignment: CDR1 SGHTA and CDR2 FQGNSA. The V gene lost 7 bases and the J gene lost 2 bases, with 11 bases spanning the gap. There are 13 residues in the CDR3. Here the CDR3 reads CASTTSRNYGYTF. The CDR3 DNA is TGTGCCAGCACCACCTCGCGGAACTATGGCTACACCTTC.

A few counts support this clonotype. CDR3 sequence (DNA): TGTGCCAGCAGGCTACCGGGACAGCCGGAGCATACGCAGTATTTT. This gives the protein CASRLPGQPEHTQYF. The V gene is TRBV28, the J gene TRBJ2-3; 7 positions match TRBD1. Germline lookup yields CDR1 MDHEN and CDR2 SYDVKM. The CDR3 runs 15 residues. Trimming took 6 bases from V and 7 from J; bases not matched to a gene: 13.

This clonotype was seen more than once but under ten times. The V and J genes are TRBV6-1 and TRBJ2-3, with D maybe TRBD2 (7 bases). Per the germline V gene, CDR1 is MNHNS and CDR2 is SASEGT. This CDR3 region has 18 residues. V gave up 6 bases and J gave up 2 bases, with 24 bases separating them. The CDR3 sequence is CASSPRQRGRALTDTQYF. The CDR3 bases are TGTGCCAGCAGCCCTCGGCAGAGGGGGAGGGCCCTCACAGATACGCAGTATTTT.